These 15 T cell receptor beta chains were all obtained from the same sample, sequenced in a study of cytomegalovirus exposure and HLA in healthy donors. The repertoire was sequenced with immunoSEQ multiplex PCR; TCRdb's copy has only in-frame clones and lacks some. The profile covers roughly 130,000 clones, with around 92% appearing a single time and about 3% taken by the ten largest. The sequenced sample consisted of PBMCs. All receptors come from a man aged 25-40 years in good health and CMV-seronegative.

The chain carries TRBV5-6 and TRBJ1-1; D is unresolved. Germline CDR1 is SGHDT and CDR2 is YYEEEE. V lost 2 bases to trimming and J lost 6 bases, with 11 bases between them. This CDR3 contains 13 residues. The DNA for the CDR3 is TGTGCCAGCAGCTTAGTGGAGTCCGCTGAAGCTTTCTTT. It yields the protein CASSLVESAEAFF.

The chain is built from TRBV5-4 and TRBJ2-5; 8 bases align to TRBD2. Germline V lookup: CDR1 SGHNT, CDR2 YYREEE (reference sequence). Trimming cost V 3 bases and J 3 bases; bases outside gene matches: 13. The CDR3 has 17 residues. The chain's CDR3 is CASSSGGAGVAEETQYF. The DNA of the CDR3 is TGTGCCAGCAGCTCGGGGGGGGCAGGGGTTGCGGAAGAGACCCAGTACTTC. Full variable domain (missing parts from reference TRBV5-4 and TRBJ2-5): ETGVTQSPTHLIKTRGQQVTLRCSSQSGHNTVSWYQQALGQGPQFIFQYYREEENGRGNFPPRFSGLQFPNYSSELNVNALELDDSALYLCASSSGGAGVAEETQYFGPGTRLLVL.

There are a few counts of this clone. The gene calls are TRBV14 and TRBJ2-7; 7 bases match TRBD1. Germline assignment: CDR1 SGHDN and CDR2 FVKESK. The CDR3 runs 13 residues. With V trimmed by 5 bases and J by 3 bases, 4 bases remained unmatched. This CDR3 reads CASSRGRNYEQYF. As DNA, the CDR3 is TGTGCCAGCAGCAGGGGGCGAAACTACGAGCAGTACTTC.

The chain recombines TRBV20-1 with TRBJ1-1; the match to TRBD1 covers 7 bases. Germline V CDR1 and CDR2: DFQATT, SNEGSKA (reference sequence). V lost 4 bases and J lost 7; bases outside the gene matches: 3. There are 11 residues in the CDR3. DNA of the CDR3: TGCAGTGCTAAGGGGGCCGATGAAGCTTTCTTT. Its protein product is CSAKGADEAFF.

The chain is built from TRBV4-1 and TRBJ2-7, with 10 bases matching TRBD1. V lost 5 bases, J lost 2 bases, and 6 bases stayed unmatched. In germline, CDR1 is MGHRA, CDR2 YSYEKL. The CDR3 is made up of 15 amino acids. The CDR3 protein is CASSYRDRGTYEQYF. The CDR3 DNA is TGCGCCAGCAGCTACCGGGACAGGGGTACCTACGAGCAGTACTTC.

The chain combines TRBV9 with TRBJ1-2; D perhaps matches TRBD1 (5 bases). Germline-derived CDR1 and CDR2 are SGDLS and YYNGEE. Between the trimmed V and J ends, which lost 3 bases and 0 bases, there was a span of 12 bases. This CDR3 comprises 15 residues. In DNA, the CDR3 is TGTGCCAGCAGCGGATACAGGATAGCTAACTATGGCTACACCTTC. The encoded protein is CASSGYRIANYGYTF.

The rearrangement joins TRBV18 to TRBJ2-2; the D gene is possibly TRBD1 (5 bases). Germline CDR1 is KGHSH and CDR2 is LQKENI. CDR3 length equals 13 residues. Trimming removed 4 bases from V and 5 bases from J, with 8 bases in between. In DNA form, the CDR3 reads TGTGCCAGCTCACGAACAGGTACCGGGGAGCTGTTTTTT. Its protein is CASSRTGTGELFF.

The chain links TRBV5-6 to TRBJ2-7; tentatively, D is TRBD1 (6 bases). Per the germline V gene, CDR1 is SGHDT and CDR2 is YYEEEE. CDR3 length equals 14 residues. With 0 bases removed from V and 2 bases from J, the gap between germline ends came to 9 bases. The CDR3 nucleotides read TGTGCCAGCAGCTTGGCCGGACAGACCTACGAGCAGTACTTC. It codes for CASSLAGQTYEQYF.

This chain's CDR3 is CASSEDRGLTIKSNQPQHF. The DNA for the CDR3 is TGTGCCAGCTCAGAGGACAGGGGGTTAACTATTAAGAGCAATCAGCCCCAGCATTTT. This rearrangement joins TRBV18 to TRBJ1-5, with TRBD1 matching 10 bases. J gave up 1 base and V 5 bases, and 14 bases lay outside the gene matches. The CDR3 has 19 residues. The V gene's germline CDR1 is KGHSH and CDR2 LQKENI.

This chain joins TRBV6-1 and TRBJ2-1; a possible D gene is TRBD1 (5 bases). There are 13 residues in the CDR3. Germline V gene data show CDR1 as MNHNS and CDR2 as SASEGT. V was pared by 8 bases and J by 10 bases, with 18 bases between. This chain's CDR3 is CASGVGRVGEQFF. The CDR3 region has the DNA TGTGCCAGCGGGGTAGGCAGGGTAGGCGAGCAGTTCTTC.

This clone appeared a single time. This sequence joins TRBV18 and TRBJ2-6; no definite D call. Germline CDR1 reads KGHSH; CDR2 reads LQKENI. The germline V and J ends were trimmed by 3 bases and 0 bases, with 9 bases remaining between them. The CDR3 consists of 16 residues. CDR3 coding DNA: TGTGCCAGCTCACCCGCGAGGAGCTCTGGGGCCAACGTCCTGACTTTC. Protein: CASSPARSSGANVLTF.

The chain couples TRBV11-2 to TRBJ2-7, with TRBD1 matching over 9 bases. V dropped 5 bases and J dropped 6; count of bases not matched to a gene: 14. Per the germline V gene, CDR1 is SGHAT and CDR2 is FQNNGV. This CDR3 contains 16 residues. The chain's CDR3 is CASSKDRGLIWSEQYF. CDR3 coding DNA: TGTGCCAGCAGCAAGGACAGGGGCCTTATCTGGAGCGAGCAGTACTTC.

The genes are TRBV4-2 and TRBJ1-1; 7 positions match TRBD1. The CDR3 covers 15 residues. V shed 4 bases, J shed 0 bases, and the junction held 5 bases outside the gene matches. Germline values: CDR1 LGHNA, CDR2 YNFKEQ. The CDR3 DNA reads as TGTGCCAGCAGCCTTCTGACAGGGATGAACACTGAAGCTTTCTTT. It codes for CASSLLTGMNTEAFF.

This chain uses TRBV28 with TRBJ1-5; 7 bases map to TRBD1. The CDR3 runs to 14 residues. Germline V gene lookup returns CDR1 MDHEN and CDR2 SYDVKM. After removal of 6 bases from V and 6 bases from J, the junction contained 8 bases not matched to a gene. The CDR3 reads CASSIRDSPQPQHF. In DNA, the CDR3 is TGTGCCAGCAGCATCCGGGACAGCCCTCAGCCCCAGCATTTT.

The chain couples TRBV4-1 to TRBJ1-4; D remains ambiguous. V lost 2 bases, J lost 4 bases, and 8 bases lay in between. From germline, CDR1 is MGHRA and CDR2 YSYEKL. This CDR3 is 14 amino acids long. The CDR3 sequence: CASSQSPFNEKLFF. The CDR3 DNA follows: TGCGCCAGCAGCCAATCCCCTTTTAATGAAAAACTGTTTTTT.